These T cell receptor beta chains were read from a single sample in a study of T-cell reconstitution after alpha-beta-depleted transplantation in children. TCRdb itself ran the PCR reads through MiXCR, one entry per CDR3 protein. The table has some 520,000 distinct CDR3 sequences, around a third seen once. Sample: PBMCs from the stem cell graft donor, taken from the stem cell graft. The source of these receptors is a human donor who donated a stem cell graft to a child with aplastic anemia. The CDR3 runs from the conserved cysteine through the conserved F or W. The D gene is left open where the match is weak. Rows may omit the clone size; those that give it use once, few, many or a size class.

TRBJ2-7	TRBV15	-	-	CATSSRGYEQYF	TGTGCCACCAGCAGCCGCGGTTACGAGCAGTACTTC
TRBJ2-2	TRBV12-3/TRBV12-4	-	few	CASSITTGELFF	TGTGCCAGCAGTATTACCACCGGGGAGCTGTTTTTT
TRBJ2-1	TRBV20-1	-	few	CSAGSSMRLEQFF	TGCAGTGCCGGATCTAGTATGCGTCTTGAGCAGTTCTTC
TRBJ2-5	TRBV2	TRBD1	-	CASSATPRGRETQYF	TGTGCCAGCAGCGCGACCCCCAGGGGGCGAGAGACCCAGTACTTC
TRBJ2-7	TRBV5-1	-	few	CASSLSTATYEQYF	TGCGCCAGCAGCTTATCGACGGCTACCTACGAGCAGTACTTC
TRBJ1-5	TRBV19	-	-	CASTSRDGPGRPQHF	TGTGCCAGTACGTCCAGGGACGGGCCGGGGAGGCCCCAGCATTTT
TRBJ2-1	TRBV10-3	-	few	CASQGYYGGRDNEQFF	TGTGCCAGTCAGGGCTACTATGGAGGGCGGGACAATGAGCAGTTCTTC
TRBJ2-7	TRBV27	-	-	CASSWQGSYEQYF	TGTGCCAGCAGTTGGCAGGGCTCCTACGAGCAGTACTTC
TRBJ2-1	TRBV14	TRBD2	-	CASSQAGGPYNEQFF	TGTGCCAGCAGCCAGGCGGGAGGGCCCTACAATGAGCAGTTCTTC
TRBJ2-7	TRBV14	-	-	CASSQGLRDEQYF	TGTGCCAGCAGCCAAGGATTGAGGGACGAGCAGTACTTC
TRBJ1-5	TRBV7-8	-	-	CASSPELFNQPQHF	TGTGCCAGCAGCCCGGAGCTATTCAATCAGCCCCAGCATTTT
TRBJ1-1	TRBV12-3/TRBV12-4	TRBD1	many	CASSLGGGRFTEAFF	TGTGCCAGCAGTTTAGGAGGGGGCAGGTTCACTGAAGCTTTCTTT
TRBJ2-1	TRBV29-1	-	few	CSVADTGFGEQFF	TGCAGCGTCGCTGATACAGGGTTCGGTGAGCAGTTCTTC
TRBJ2-3	TRBV12-3/TRBV12-4	TRBD2	few	CASSLASGRSGTDTQYF	TGTGCCAGCAGTTTAGCTAGCGGGAGAAGCGGCACAGATACGCAGTATTTT
TRBJ2-3	TRBV20-1	-	-	CSARTPGRGKSTDTQYF	TGCAGTGCTAGAACCCCTGGTCGCGGGAAAAGCACAGATACGCAGTATTTT
TRBJ1-2	TRBV6-5	TRBD1	few	CASSYRTHGQGYYGYTF	TGTGCCAGCAGTTACCGAACCCACGGACAGGGTTACTATGGCTACACCTTC
TRBJ1-4	TRBV7-2	TRBD1	-	CASSSRPGQVTEKLFF	TGTGCCAGCAGCTCCCGACCGGGACAGGTTACTGAAAAACTGTTTTTT
TRBJ2-5	TRBV10-1	-	few	CASSESIQETQYF	TGCGCCAGCAGTGAGTCGATACAAGAGACCCAGTACTTC
TRBJ2-1	TRBV28	-	-	CEKNNVGQFF	TGTGAGAAAAATAACGTGGGGCAGTTCTTC
TRBJ1-1	TRBV12-3/TRBV12-4	-	few	CASSRHLMNTEAFF	TGTGCCAGCAGTAGACATCTTATGAACACTGAAGCTTTCTTT
TRBJ2-7	TRBV3-1	TRBD1	-	CASSPGGHWEQYF	TGTGCCAGCAGCCCAGGGGGACATTGGGAGCAGTACTTC
TRBJ1-2	TRBV5-1	-	-	CASSLDKAYGYTF	TGCGCCAGCAGCTTGGACAAAGCCTATGGCTACACCTTC
TRBJ1-1	TRBV4-3	-	-	CASSQGAQEAFF	TGCGCCAGCAGCCAAGGGGCACAGGAAGCTTTCTTT
TRBJ1-5	TRBV10-3	-	-	CAISESELEPQHF	TGTGCCATCAGTGAGTCAGAGTTGGAGCCCCAGCATTTT
TRBJ1-5	TRBV20-1	-	few	CSARDMETQPQHF	TGCAGTGCTAGAGATATGGAAACTCAGCCCCAGCATTTT
TRBJ2-1	TRBV7-2	TRBD2	-	CASRNLAGGPSNEQFF	TGTGCCAGCAGAAATCTAGCGGGAGGGCCCTCCAATGAGCAGTTCTTC
TRBJ1-5	TRBV27	-	-	CASSFQGYSNQPQHF	TGTGCCAGCAGTTTCCAGGGGTATAGCAATCAGCCCCAGCATTTT
TRBJ2-5	TRBV5-1	TRBD2	few	CASSFLAGARETQYF	TGCGCCAGCAGCTTCCTAGCGGGAGCTCGGGAGACCCAGTACTTC